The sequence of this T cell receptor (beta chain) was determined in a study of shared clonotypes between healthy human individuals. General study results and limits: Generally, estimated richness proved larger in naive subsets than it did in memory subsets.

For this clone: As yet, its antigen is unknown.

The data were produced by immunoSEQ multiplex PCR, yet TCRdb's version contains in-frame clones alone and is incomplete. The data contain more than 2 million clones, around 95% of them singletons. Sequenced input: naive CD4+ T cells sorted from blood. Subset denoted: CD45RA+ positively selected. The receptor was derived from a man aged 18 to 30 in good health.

CDR3 loop: CSVRRTAENTEAFF. The DNA of the CDR3 is TGCAGCGTACGACGGACAGCCGAAAACACTGAAGCTTTCTTT. V usage is TRBV29-1 and J usage is TRBJ1-1; TRBD1 is a possible D gene (6 bases). This CDR3 has 14 amino acids. The germline V gene has CDR1 SQVTM and CDR2 ANQGSEA. Trimming removed 6 bases from V and 2 bases from J, with 16 bases in between.